The 31 T cell receptor beta chains presented below share a single source sample, sequenced in a study of blood T cell repertoires in COVID-19. Generated by immunoSEQ multiplex PCR, the TCRdb table keeps only in-frame clones and is missing some. The table has tens of thousands of clones, more than 70% seen once. Sequencing was performed on peripheral blood. Receptors originate from a human donor with acute or convalescent COVID-19. The donor label of this sample is uncertain.

This chain uses TRBV11-2 with TRBJ2-1; TRBD1 might be the D (6 bases). The ends were cut back, 5 bases at V and 6 bases at J, with 14 bases in the middle. The length of the CDR3 is 14 residues. Germline V lookup: CDR1 SGHAT, CDR2 FQNNGV. CDR3 residues: CASSDATGSNEQFF. The CDR3 DNA is TGTGCCAGCAGCGACGCCACAGGGTCCAATGAGCAGTTCTTC.

The chain links TRBV28 to TRBJ2-5, with D possibly TRBD2 on 5 matching bases. The CDR3 totals 15 residues. Between the trimmed V and J ends, which lost 1 base and 4 bases, there was a span of 13 bases. Germline V gene lookup returns CDR1 MDHEN and CDR2 SYDVKM. DNA of the CDR3: TGTGCCAGCAGTTTATCAGCGGTCTGGGGAGAGACCCAGTACTTC. It encodes CASSLSAVWGETQYF.

This chain connects TRBV28 to TRBJ1-5; tentative D call: TRBD1 (5 bases). This CDR3 has 14 residues. With 3 bases removed from V and 7 bases from J, the gap between germline ends came to 13 bases. From germline, CDR1 is MDHEN and CDR2 SYDVKM. The CDR3 sequence: CASSFPSQEQPQHF. DNA of the CDR3: TGTGCCAGCAGTTTCCCGTCACAGGAACAGCCCCAGCATTTT.

V and J are TRBV7-3 and TRBJ2-1, with 10 bases matching TRBD2. The V and J ends lost 5 bases and 7 bases, in that order; junction bases with no gene match: 5. The germline V gene has CDR1 SGHTA and CDR2 FQGTGA. There are 14 residues in the CDR3. CDR3 bases: TGTGCCAGCAGCACTAGCGGGGCTTCTAATGAGCAGTTCTTC. Protein product: CASSTSGASNEQFF.

J is TRBJ1-2 and V is TRBV5-1, with D tentatively TRBD1 (5 bases). The CDR3 consists of 13 residues. The ends were cut back, 0 bases at V and 4 bases at J, with 7 bases in the middle. Germline values: CDR1 SGHRS, CDR2 YFSETQ. The CDR3 DNA follows: TGCGCCAGCAGCTTGGACGGGGGCTATGGCTACACCTTC. Its protein is CASSLDGGYGYTF.

The J gene is TRBJ2-6, the V gene TRBV6-5; D gene uncertain. From germline, CDR1 is MNHEY and CDR2 SVGAGI. The V end lost 2 bases, the J end lost 4 bases, and 12 bases lay between the germline ends. This CDR3 contains 16 residues. CDR3 protein: CASSYHSPRGANVLTF. In nucleotides, the CDR3 is TGTGCCAGCAGTTACCACAGCCCTCGGGGGGCCAACGTCCTGACTTTC.

The genes are TRBV6-2 or TRBV6-3 and TRBJ2-5; TRBD2 might be the D (7 bases). Deletions cut 6 bases from V and 1 base from J, with 12 bases between. The CDR3 covers 14 residues. The germline gives CDR1 MNHEY, CDR2 SVGEGT. The CDR3 is CASSKGGGQETQYF. CDR3 nucleotides: TGTGCCAGCAGCAAAGGGGGGGGCCAAGAGACCCAGTACTTC.

The V gene is TRBV2, the J gene TRBJ1-1, with a weak D call TRBD1 (6 bases). CDR1 and CDR2 from the germline V gene are SNHLY and FYNNEI. V lost 6 bases, J lost 0 bases, and 8 bases lay in between. The CDR3 length is 13 residues. This chain's CDR3 is CASSRQVNTEAFF. The CDR3, as DNA: TGTGCCAGCAGCAGACAGGTGAACACTGAAGCTTTCTTT.

This rearrangement joins TRBV24-1 to TRBJ2-1; 8 bases are a match to TRBD1. With 4 bases clipped from V and 8 bases from J, the junction kept 9 bases outside the gene matches. The CDR3 runs 15 residues. Germline V CDR1 and CDR2: KGHDR, SFDVKD. The CDR3 nucleotides are TGTGCCACCAGTGAGGCTCAAGGACAGGGACATGAGCAGTTCTTC. Amino acid sequence: CATSEAQGQGHEQFF.

The V and J genes are TRBV11-2 and TRBJ2-2; D not resolved. V lost 1 base and J lost 3, with 9 bases in between. Germline CDR1 and CDR2: SGHAT and FQNNGV. CDR3 length equals 15 residues. CDR3 DNA: TGTGCCAGCAGCTTAGTCAGGTCAGACACCGGGGAGCTGTTTTTT. It is translated as CASSLVRSDTGELFF.

The chain carries TRBV5-1 and TRBJ2-1; 10 nucleotides match TRBD2. This CDR3 is 16 amino acids long. V was pared by 1 base and J by 3 bases, with 4 bases of the junction left unmatched. CDR1 SGHRS and CDR2 YFSETQ come from the germline V gene. The CDR3 DNA sequence: TGCGCCAGCAGCTTGTCGGCTAGCGGGGGCTACAATGAGCAGTTCTTC. Translated: CASSLSASGGYNEQFF.

V and J are TRBV7-9 and TRBJ1-5, with D tentatively TRBD1 (5 bases). V lost 5 bases, J lost 8 bases, and 19 bases lay in between. Germline V gives CDR1 SEHNR, CDR2 FQNEAQ (reference sequence). The CDR3 has 15 residues. CDR3 amino acids: CASSAQGTRGEPQHF. CDR3 in DNA: TGTGCCAGCAGCGCCCAGGGTACCCGCGGAGAGCCCCAGCATTTT.

V and J are TRBV28 and TRBJ2-3; maybe TRBD2 (6 bases). The CDR3 totals 16 residues. Germline V gene lookup returns CDR1 MDHEN and CDR2 SYDVKM. V was trimmed by 6 bases and J by 0 bases, leaving 16 bases between them. The CDR3: CASSSRRGTSTDTQYF. The CDR3 DNA sequence: TGTGCCAGCAGCTCCCGACGGGGGACTAGCACAGATACGCAGTATTTT.

In its sample, this clone was seen a few times. The CDR3 DNA follows: TGTGCCTGGAGTGTACAAGGGGGTCAGCCCCAGCATTTT. Amino acids: CAWSVQGGQPQHF. This sequence joins TRBV30 and TRBJ1-5, with a weak D call TRBD1 (6 bases). The CDR3 runs to 13 residues. V was pared by 0 bases and J by 6 bases, with 9 bases between. Germline CDR1 and CDR2: GTSNPN and SVGIG (reference sequence).

The chain is built from TRBV30 and TRBJ1-2; D not resolved. V was pared by 7 bases and J by 4 bases, with 13 bases between. Germline V gene data show CDR1 as GTSNPN and CDR2 as SVGIG (reference sequence). This CDR3 is 12 amino acids long. CDR3 amino acids: CASRGRIYGYTF. Here the CDR3 DNA reads TGTGCCTCCCGCGGTAGGATCTATGGCTACACCTTC.

The J gene is TRBJ2-2, the V gene TRBV5-4; 10 nucleotides agree with TRBD1. The CDR3 sequence is 16 residues long. Unmatched junction bases numbered 6, after V lost 2 bases and J lost 5 bases. Germline lookup yields CDR1 SGHNT and CDR2 YYREEE (reference sequence). The CDR3, as DNA: TGTGCCAGCAGCTTCTCCAGGGGACAGGGGACCGGGGAGCTGTTTTTT. Translation: CASSFSRGQGTGELFF.

The chain joins TRBV9 to TRBJ2-1; 13 bases are shared with TRBD2. The CDR3 is 16 residues long. Germline CDR1 and CDR2: SGDLS and YYNGEE. J lost 7 bases, V lost 3 bases, and 7 bases had no gene match. This chain's CDR3 is CASSAELAGGRNEQFF. For the CDR3, the DNA is TGTGCCAGCAGCGCAGAACTAGCGGGGGGGCGTAATGAGCAGTTCTTC.

This clone was observed a handful of times. This sequence joins TRBV7-9 and TRBJ1-2; D might be TRBD1 (5 bases). The CDR3 totals 17 residues. The germline CDR1 and CDR2 sequences are SEHNR and FQNEAQ (reference sequence). Deletions cut 5 bases from V and 4 bases from J, with 23 bases between. CDR3 sequence (DNA): TGTGCCAGCAGCACCCTACATCAGGGTTTACGGGTCTATGGCTACACCTTC. It encodes CASSTLHQGLRVYGYTF. The full variable domain, completed using reference TRBV7-9 and TRBJ1-2, is DTGVSQNPRHKITKRGQNVTFRCDPISEHNRLYWYRQTLGQGPEFLTYFQNEAQLEKSRLLSDRFSAERPKGSFSTLEIQRTEQGDSAMYLCASSTLHQGLRVYGYTFGSGTRLTVV.

The sample holds one count of this clone. The J gene is TRBJ2-1, the V gene TRBV5-1, with 7 bases that match TRBD2. Germline CDR1 SGHRS, CDR2 YFSETQ. The CDR3 has 15 amino acids. The V gene end was trimmed by 3 bases and the J gene end by 6 bases; junction bases not matched to a gene: 9. This CDR3 is CASSSTRASGNEQFF. The CDR3 nucleotides are TGCGCCAGCAGCTCGACCCGGGCTAGCGGCAATGAGCAGTTCTTC.

V gene TRBV3-1 (or the pseudogene TRBV3-2) combines with J gene TRBJ1-2; TRBD1 might be the D (5 bases). Trimming stripped 2 bases from V and 7 bases from J, with 17 bases between. This CDR3 spans 15 amino acids. CDR1 and CDR2 (germline): LGHDT, YNNKEL (reference sequence). CDR3 region: CASSQYGQTSSGYTF. DNA for the CDR3: TGTGCCAGCAGCCAATATGGACAAACGTCGTCTGGCTACACCTTC.

This clone was detected only once. The J gene is TRBJ2-3, the V gene TRBV30, with 15 bases matching TRBD2. This CDR3 spans 16 amino acids. Germline CDR1 and CDR2: GTSNPN and SVGIG (reference sequence). Trimming cost V 2 bases and J 5 bases; bases outside gene matches: 5. The CDR3: CAWSYGLAGGQDTQYF. The CDR3 DNA follows: TGTGCCTGGAGTTACGGACTAGCGGGGGGGCAAGATACGCAGTATTTT. The full variable domain, completed using reference TRBV30 and TRBJ2-3, is SQTIHQWPATLVQPVGSPLSLECTVEGTSNPNLYWYRQAAGRGLQLLFYSVGIGQISSEVPQNLSASRPQDRQFILSSKKLLLSDSGFYLCAWSYGLAGGQDTQYFGPGTRLTVL.

The CDR3 DNA is TGTGCCAGCAGTTACAAACCACAGGGTGCATATGGCTACACCTTC. Protein product: CASSYKPQGAYGYTF. The chain carries TRBV6-5 and TRBJ1-2; TRBD1 might be the D (6 bases). Trimming stripped 2 bases from V and 5 bases from J, with 15 bases between. The length of the CDR3 is 15 residues. Germline V gene data show CDR1 as MNHEY and CDR2 as SVGAGI.

The chain carries TRBV7-2 and TRBJ2-2; 7 bases agree with TRBD1. The CDR3 length is 14 residues. V shed 7 bases and J 4 bases; nucleotides not matched to a gene: 6. Germline V lookup: CDR1 SGHTA, CDR2 FQGNSA. The DNA for the CDR3 is TGTGCCAGCACGACCCGGACAGGCACCGGGGAGCTGTTTTTT. Translation gives CASTTRTGTGELFF.

The V call is TRBV5-1, the J call TRBJ2-1, with D perhaps matching TRBD2 (5 bases). Germline CDR1 is SGHRS and CDR2 is YFSETQ. Between the trimmed V and J ends, which lost 3 bases and 2 bases, there was a span of 9 bases. This CDR3 has 14 amino acids. The CDR3 is CASSSVGAYNEQFF. In nucleotides, the CDR3 is TGCGCCAGCAGCTCGGTGGGAGCCTACAATGAGCAGTTCTTC.

This clone was detected a few times. The rearrangement joins TRBV18 to TRBJ1-2; D gene uncertain. CDR1 and CDR2 from the germline V gene are KGHSH and LQKENI. This CDR3 has 14 residues. V was pared by 2 bases and J by 5 bases, with 12 bases between. CDR3 protein: CASSPGPSPYGYTF. The CDR3 nucleotides are TGTGCCAGCTCACCAGGGCCGTCTCCTTATGGCTACACCTTC. The whole variable domain, filled in from reference TRBV18 and TRBJ1-2, reads NAGVMQNPRHLVRRRGQEARLRCSPMKGHSHVYWYRQLPEEGLKFMVYLQKENIIDESGMPKERFSAEFPKEGPSILRIQQVVRGDSAAYFCASSPGPSPYGYTFGSGTRLTVV.

CDR3 protein: CAWDRGLNTEAFF. CDR3 nucleotides: TGTGCCTGGGACAGGGGGCTGAACACTGAAGCTTTCTTT. The chain has TRBV30 and TRBJ1-1; 10 bases line up with TRBD1. The CDR3 totals 13 residues. Germline CDR1 and CDR2: GTSNPN and SVGIG (reference sequence). V trimming: 5 bases; J trimming: 0 bases; junction bases outside the gene matches: 0.

V usage is TRBV11-3 and J usage is TRBJ2-1; 8 bases line up with TRBD2. V gave up 1 base and J gave up 10 bases; unmatched junction bases: 9. The CDR3 runs 15 residues. Germline V gene data show CDR1 as SGHNT and CDR2 as YENEEA. The CDR3 DNA sequence: TGTGCCAGCAGCTTAGGATCGGGGGGGCAAGGGGAGCAGTTCTTC. Its translation: CASSLGSGGQGEQFF. Filled out from reference TRBV11-3 and TRBJ2-1, the complete variable domain reads EAGVVQSPRYKIIEKKQPVAFWCNPISGHNTLYWYLQNLGQGPELLIRYENEEAVDDSQLPKDRFSAERLKGVDSTLKIQPAELGDSAVYLCASSLGSGGQGEQFFGPGTRLTVL.

This chain links TRBV19 with TRBJ2-2, with 10 bases matching TRBD1. Looked up from germline, CDR1 is LNHDA and CDR2 is SQIVND (reference sequence). V trimming: 7 bases; J trimming: 2 bases; junction bases outside the gene matches: 10. This CDR3 spans 17 amino acids. CDR3 coding DNA: TGTGCCAGTATCTCTCGAGGGACAGGGGTTAACACCGGGGAGCTGTTTTTT. Translated, it gives CASISRGTGVNTGELFF. Full variable domain (outside the CDR3, taken from reference TRBV19 and TRBJ2-2): DGGITQSPKYLFRKEGQNVTLSCEQNLNHDAMYWYRQDPGQGLRLIYYSQIVNDFQKGDIAEGYSVSREKKESFPLTVTSAQKNPTAFYLCASISRGTGVNTGELFFGEGSRLTVL.

V usage is TRBV24-1 and J usage is TRBJ2-2, with D possibly TRBD1 on 6 matching bases. Germline V CDR1 and CDR2: KGHDR, SFDVKD. With 12 bases removed from V and 1 base from J, the gap between germline ends came to 11 bases. CDR3 length equals 13 residues. CDR3 DNA sequence: TGTGCCTCAGAGGGACAGAACACCGGGGAGCTGTTTTTT. It encodes CASEGQNTGELFF.

The chain links TRBV7-8 to TRBJ2-2, with D possibly being TRBD2 (5 bases). The V gene's germline CDR1 is SGHVS and CDR2 FQNEAQ. The CDR3 covers 17 residues. V gave up 5 bases and J gave up 8 bases, with 24 bases separating them. CDR3 sequence reads: CASSLPGRLLRPGELFF. CDR3 in DNA: TGTGCCAGCAGCCTTCCTGGCAGACTACTAAGGCCGGGGGAGCTGTTTTTT. Supplemented by reference TRBV7-8 and TRBJ2-2, the full variable domain reads GAGVSQSPRYKVAKRGQDVALRCDPISGHVSLFWYQQALGQGPEFLTYFQNEAQLDKSGLPSDRFFAERPEGSVSTLKIQRTQQEDSAVYLCASSLPGRLLRPGELFFGEGSRLTVL.

The rearrangement uses TRBV28 and TRBJ1-1; possibly TRBD1 for D (5 bases). This CDR3 has 14 residues. The germline V gene has CDR1 MDHEN and CDR2 SYDVKM. Deletions cut 1 base from V and 2 bases from J, with 8 bases between. The DNA of the CDR3 is TGTGCCAGCAGTTTATCGGGGGACAACACTGAAGCTTTCTTT. Amino acid sequence: CASSLSGDNTEAFF.